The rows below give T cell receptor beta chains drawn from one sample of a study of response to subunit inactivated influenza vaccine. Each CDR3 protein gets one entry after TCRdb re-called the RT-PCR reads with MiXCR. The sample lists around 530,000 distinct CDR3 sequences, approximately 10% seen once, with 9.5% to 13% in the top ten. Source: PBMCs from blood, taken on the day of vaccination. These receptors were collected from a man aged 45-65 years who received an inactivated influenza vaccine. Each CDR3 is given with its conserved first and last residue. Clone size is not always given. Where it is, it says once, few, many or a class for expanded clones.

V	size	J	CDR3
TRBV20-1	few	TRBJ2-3	CSAGSGDTQYF
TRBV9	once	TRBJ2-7	CASSPLPGTTTYEQYF
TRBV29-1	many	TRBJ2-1	CSVAPGPFNEQFF
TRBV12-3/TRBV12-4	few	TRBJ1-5	CASRDDWYSNQPQHF
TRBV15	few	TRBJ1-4	CATSRPMGVSEKLFF
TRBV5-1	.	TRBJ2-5	CASSTHGRGTETQYF
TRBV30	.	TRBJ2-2	CAWSRQGGELFF
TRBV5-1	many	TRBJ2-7	CASSFGTGSYEQYF
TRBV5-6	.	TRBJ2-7	CASSRGLAGHYEQYF
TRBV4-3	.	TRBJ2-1	CASSLTESSYNEQFF
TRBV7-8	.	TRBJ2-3	CASSYRQGRTDTQYF
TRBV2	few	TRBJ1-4	CASTGTGREKLFF
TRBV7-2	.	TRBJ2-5	CASSFVPKGGTQYF
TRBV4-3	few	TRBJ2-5	CASSQETGDQETQYF
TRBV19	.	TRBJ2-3	CASSSTSTTDTQYF
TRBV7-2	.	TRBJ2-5	CASSLATSRAETQYF
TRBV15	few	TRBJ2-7	CATSRDQGTAYEQYF
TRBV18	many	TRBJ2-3	CASSPTGGSDTQYF
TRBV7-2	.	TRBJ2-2	CASSKTGRAGELFF
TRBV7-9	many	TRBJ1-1	CASSSTDRVIEAFF
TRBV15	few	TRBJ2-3	CATSGVWGPDTQYF
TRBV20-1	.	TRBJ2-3	CSGGRGVDTQYF
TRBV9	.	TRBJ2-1	CASAQTASDEQFF
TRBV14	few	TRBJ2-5	CASSQDRQGYRETQYF
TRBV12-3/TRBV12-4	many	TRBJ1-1	CASSLMNTEAFF
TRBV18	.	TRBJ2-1	CASSPQGLASEQFF
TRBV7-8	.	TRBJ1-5	CASSLGRAGLSNQPQHF
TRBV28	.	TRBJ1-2	CASSLGNGYTF
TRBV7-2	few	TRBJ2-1	CASSLDASGSYNEQFF
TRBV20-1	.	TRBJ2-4	CSANSPGAKNIQYF
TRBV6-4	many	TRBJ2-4	CASKSRDGPLGQNIQYF
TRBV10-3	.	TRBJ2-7	CAISEPGQGQYF
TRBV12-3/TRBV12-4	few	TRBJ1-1	CASSPRGVPTEAFF
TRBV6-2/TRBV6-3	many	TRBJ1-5	CASSYANQPQHF
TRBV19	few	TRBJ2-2	CASSMGLAALNTGELFF
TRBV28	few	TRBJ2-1	CASSSGASYNEQFF
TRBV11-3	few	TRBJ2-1	CAGEVWGESRDNEQFF
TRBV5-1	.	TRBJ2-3	CASNSVSGASGLQRITDTQYF
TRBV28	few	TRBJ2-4	CASSLYTGVGGKNIQYF
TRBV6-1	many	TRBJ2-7	CASSEGLDRNYEQYF
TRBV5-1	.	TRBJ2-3	CASSRQTSGGPTDTQYF
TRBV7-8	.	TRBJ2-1	CASRRAGLAAEQFF
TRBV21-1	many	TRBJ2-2	CASSRMSTGELFF
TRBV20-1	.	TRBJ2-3	CSARDKSGSDTQYF